This T cell receptor (beta chain) stems from a study of cytomegalovirus exposure and HLA in healthy donors. 60 Vbeta and 13 Jbeta primers were used in PCR. Sequenced by immunoSEQ multiplex PCR; TCRdb stores in-frame clones only, minus some. Counted here are about 50,000 clones, roughly four fifths occurring once; the ten biggest clones make up 1.6%. About this clone itself: At one of its ends the junction is not consistent with the germline gene, which may arise from a read error. This specimen includes other DNA sequences encoding the same CDR3.

CDR3 length: 15 residues. CDR1 and CDR2 from the germline V gene are MNHEY and SVGAGI. The receptor comes from a man in his thirties or forties in good health and CMV-seronegative. The sample consisted of PBMCs. The chain couples TRBV6-5 to TRBJ1-6, with D possibly matching TRBD1 (6 bases). The CDR3 is CASSYTTGSNSPLHF. The CDR3 DNA is TGTGCCAGCAGTTACACAACAGGGAGTAATTCCCCCCTCCACTTT.